Following are 23 T cell receptor beta chains from one sample sequenced in a study of blood T cell repertoires in COVID-19. Only in-frame clones appear in the TCRdb table, and some are missing; sequencing was by immunoSEQ multiplex PCR. The data contain 130,000 or so clones, approximately 80% of them singletons. Sequenced: peripheral blood. The receptors derive from a man aged 50 or older with acute or convalescent COVID-19.

The chain joins TRBV30 to TRBJ2-2; 13 nucleotides line up with TRBD2. V was clipped by 3 bases and J by 0 bases; unmatched bases: 4. The CDR3 consists of 17 residues. Germline lookup yields CDR1 GTSNPN and CDR2 SVGIG (reference sequence). CDR3 sequence reads: CAWSGLAGDSNTGELFF. CDR3 bases: TGTGCCTGGAGCGGACTAGCGGGGGACTCGAACACCGGGGAGCTGTTTTTT.

J is TRBJ2-7 and V is TRBV7-9, with D possibly matching TRBD2 (7 bases). The V end was cut by 4 bases, the J end by 5 bases, with 15 bases between. The germline V gene has CDR1 SEHNR and CDR2 FQNEAQ (reference sequence). The CDR3 has 14 residues. The CDR3 DNA is TGTGCCAGCAGCTCTTCGGGGGGCAGGAACGAGCAGTACTTC. Translating gives CASSSSGGRNEQYF.

J is TRBJ1-2 and V is TRBV5-8; unclear D gene. Per germline, CDR1 SGHTS and CDR2 YDEGEE. V lost 0 bases and J lost 3, with 12 bases in between. The CDR3 consists of 15 residues. The CDR3 reads CASSLVDIRDYGYTF. In DNA form, the CDR3 reads TGTGCCAGCAGCTTGGTGGATATTCGGGACTATGGCTACACCTTC.

The gene calls are TRBV2 and TRBJ1-2; tentatively, D is TRBD1 (5 bases). The germline V gene encodes CDR1 SNHLY and CDR2 FYNNEI. The CDR3 extends over 13 amino acids. V lost 6 bases and J 6 bases, leaving 14 bases between the germline ends. The CDR3 spells CASREQVIDGYTF. As DNA, the CDR3 is TGTGCCAGCAGAGAACAGGTTATAGATGGCTACACCTTC.

In regard to this clone: At one end, the junction sequence differs from germline, possibly due to a read error. J is TRBJ1-5 and V is TRBV15, with TRBD1 as a possible D gene (6 bases). Germline V gene data show CDR1 as LNHNV and CDR2 as YYDKDF (reference sequence). This CDR3 contains 15 residues. The CDR3 loop is CATSRDGTQNQPQHF. The CDR3 DNA reads TGTGCCACCAGCCGAGACGGGACACAGAATCAGCCCCAGCATTTT.

The chain employs TRBV15 and TRBJ2-3; no clear D gene. V lost 1 base, J lost 2 bases, and 10 bases lay in between. This CDR3 contains 15 residues. Germline V gene lookup returns CDR1 LNHNV and CDR2 YYDKDF (reference sequence). The CDR3 here is CATSRVTGNTDTQYF. The CDR3 DNA is TGTGCCACCAGCAGAGTAACGGGTAACACAGATACGCAGTATTTT. The full variable domain, completed using reference TRBV15 and TRBJ2-3, is DAMVIQNPRYQVTQFGKPVTLSCSQTLNHNVMYWYQQKSSQAPKLLFHYYDKDFNNEADTPDNFQSRRPNTSFCFLDIRSPGLGDTAMYLCATSRVTGNTDTQYFGPGTRLTVL.

This chain uses TRBV5-1 with TRBJ1-2; D not resolved. CDR1 is SGHRS and CDR2 is YFSETQ in the germline V gene. With 5 bases removed from V and 0 bases from J, the gap between germline ends came to 14 bases. This CDR3 has 15 residues. The CDR3 spells CASRRSQQANYGYTF. As DNA, the CDR3 is TGCGCCAGCAGAAGGAGCCAGCAAGCTAACTATGGCTACACCTTC.

The CDR3 loop is CASSLSGETQYF. Written as DNA, the CDR3 is TGTGCCAGCAGTTTGTCAGGGGAGACCCAGTACTTC. The chain recombines TRBV12-3 or TRBV12-4 with TRBJ2-5; the D gene is possibly TRBD1 (5 bases). Trimming removed 3 bases at V and 5 bases at J, with 7 bases between. The CDR3 contains 12 residues.

The chain joins TRBV29-1 to TRBJ1-1; D may be TRBD1 (6 bases). The CDR3 covers 13 residues. Per the germline V gene, CDR1 is SQVTM and CDR2 is ANQGSEA. Trimming removed 5 bases at V and 5 bases at J, with 15 bases between. The CDR3 here is CSVTLTGWTEAFF. In DNA, the CDR3 is TGCAGCGTTACTCTGACAGGTTGGACTGAAGCTTTCTTT.

The rearrangement joins TRBV30 to TRBJ1-1; D might be TRBD1 (5 bases). V lost 5 bases, J lost 1 base, and 14 bases lay in between. The germline V gene encodes CDR1 GTSNPN and CDR2 SVGIG (reference sequence). The CDR3 consists of 14 residues. This CDR3 reads CAWGTGTWNTEAFF. DNA of the CDR3: TGTGCCTGGGGAACCGGGACTTGGAACACTGAAGCTTTCTTT.

The V call is TRBV7-2, the J call TRBJ2-5; a weak D match, TRBD2 (6 bases). Trimming took off 5 bases at V and 5 bases at J, with 18 bases between the two ends. Germline assignment: CDR1 SGHTA and CDR2 FQGNSA. The CDR3 has 15 amino acids. Here the CDR3 reads CASSRGGTAGETQYF. For the CDR3, the DNA is TGTGCCAGCAGCCGGGGAGGCACGGCCGGGGAGACCCAGTACTTC.

The gene calls are TRBV4-1 and TRBJ1-2; no reliable D call. V was shortened by 1 base and J by 2 bases, with 8 bases between the two germline ends. There are 14 residues in the CDR3. Per germline, CDR1 MGHRA and CDR2 YSYEKL. The CDR3 region is CASSQVAGNYGYTF. In nucleotides, the CDR3 is TGCGCCAGCAGCCAAGTCGCAGGCAACTATGGCTACACCTTC.

This chain uses TRBV29-1 with TRBJ1-1, with 10 bases fitting TRBD1. Trimming cost V 5 bases and J 3 bases; bases outside gene matches: 9. This CDR3 is 15 amino acids long. The germline gives CDR1 SQVTM, CDR2 ANQGSEA. CDR3 residues: CSVRRTGGVDTEAFF. In DNA, the CDR3 is TGCAGCGTTAGAAGGACAGGGGGGGTTGACACTGAAGCTTTCTTT.

V and J are TRBV5-4 and TRBJ1-1; 7 bases fit TRBD1. V lost 1 base to trimming and J lost 1 base; unmatched junction nucleotides: 7. The germline V gene has CDR1 SGHNT and CDR2 YYREEE (reference sequence). This CDR3 has 16 amino acids. In DNA form, the CDR3 reads TGTGCCAGCAGCTTGACAGGGGATGCGAGGAACACTGAAGCTTTCTTT. Residues: CASSLTGDARNTEAFF.

This clone was counted between two and nine times. The rearrangement uses TRBV16 and TRBJ1-3; the D is unclear. CDR1 is KGHSY, CDR2 FQNENV, per germline. The CDR3 runs 13 residues. V was shortened by 1 base and J by 4 bases, with 5 bases between the two germline ends. The CDR3 loop reads CASSQFSGNTIYF. The CDR3 bases are TGTGCCAGCAGCCAATTTTCGGGAAACACCATATATTTT.

The chain recombines TRBV7-9 with TRBJ1-3, with D maybe TRBD1 (5 bases). CDR1 and CDR2 from the germline V gene are SEHNR and FQNEAQ (reference sequence). CDR3 length: 14 amino acids. V lost 6 bases to trimming and J lost 8 bases, with 17 bases between them. In DNA, the CDR3 is TGTGCCAGCAGTCTGGACACCCGCAAGGACACCATATATTTT. This encodes CASSLDTRKDTIYF.

This clone was found many times. The chain has TRBV10-3 and TRBJ1-2; the D is unclear. Germline V lookup: CDR1 ENHRY, CDR2 SYGVKD. Trimming took off 10 bases at V and 3 bases at J, with 12 bases between the two ends. The CDR3 runs to 12 residues. DNA for the CDR3: TGTGCCACCAAGGGAGGAGACTATGGCTACACCTTC. This translates into CATKGGDYGYTF.

CDR3 coding DNA: TGTGCCAGCAGGAGGACAGCAGGAGCAACTAATGAAAAACTGTTTTTT. Its protein product is CASRRTAGATNEKLFF. This chain links TRBV2 with TRBJ1-4; possibly TRBD1 for D (6 bases). The length of the CDR3 is 16 residues. Trimming pared 6 bases from V and 0 bases from J, leaving 14 bases between. The germline V gene has CDR1 SNHLY and CDR2 FYNNEI.

This chain joins TRBV6-5 and TRBJ1-5, with 7 positions matching TRBD1. This CDR3 has 15 amino acids. V gave up 0 bases and J gave up 4 bases; unmatched junction bases: 3. Germline V CDR1 and CDR2: MNHEY, SVGAGI. The CDR3 DNA reads as TGTGCCAGCAGTTACTCCACAGGGGCAAATCAGCCCCAGCATTTT. Amino acids: CASSYSTGANQPQHF.

The chain recombines TRBV5-5 with TRBJ2-3; D possibly corresponds to TRBD2 (5 bases). Trimming pared 3 bases from V and 2 bases from J, leaving 13 bases between. The CDR3 contains 15 residues. Germline V gene sequence: CDR1 SGHKS, CDR2 YYEKEE (reference sequence). CDR3 amino acids: CASSSRHGLTDTQYF. In nucleotides, the CDR3 is TGTGCCAGCAGCTCTAGACACGGACTCACAGATACGCAGTATTTT. Combining the CDR3 with reference TRBV5-5 and TRBJ2-3 gives the whole variable domain DAGVTQSPTHLIKTRGQQVTLRCSPISGHKSVSWYQQVLGQGPQFIFQYYEKEERGRGNFPDRFSARQFPNYSSELNVNALLLGDSALYLCASSSRHGLTDTQYFGPGTRLTVL.

The chain uses TRBV6-4 and TRBJ1-3; D may be TRBD1 (5 bases). This CDR3 has 15 amino acids. Trimming left V 3 bases short and J 0 bases short, with 9 bases between. From germline, CDR1 is MRHNA and CDR2 SNTAGT. The CDR3 bases are TGTGCCAGCAGTGAAGACAGCAGCTCTGGAAACACCATATATTTT. It translates to CASSEDSSSGNTIYF.

This clone appeared a single time. The chain recombines TRBV5-5 with TRBJ1-5; D unresolved. V lost 3 bases and J lost 1, with 5 bases in between. The V gene's germline CDR1 is SGHKS and CDR2 YYEKEE (reference sequence). The CDR3 is 13 residues long. This chain's CDR3 is CASSSGSNQPQHF. The CDR3 coding sequence is TGTGCCAGCAGCTCCGGGAGCAATCAGCCCCAGCATTTT.

The chain combines TRBV2 with TRBJ2-5; 8 nucleotides line up with TRBD1. This CDR3 is 16 amino acids long. V lost 4 bases to trimming and J lost 4 bases; unmatched junction nucleotides: 11. Germline V gene data show CDR1 as SNHLY and CDR2 as FYNNEI. CDR3 bases: TGTGCCAGCAGTGGCCAGGGGGCCACCCCCCCAGAGACCCAGTACTTC. Translation: CASSGQGATPPETQYF.